The 24 T cell receptor beta chains reported below all come from one sample, sequenced in a study of post-analysis software for immune sequencing data. Study-level points and caveats: Controls had lower frequencies than patients of 4 or 5 TRBV segments, which included TRBV5-6, TRBV5-1 and TRBV20-1.

Unique molecular identifiers featured in each of the TCR beta cDNA libraries. One entry per CDR3 protein, called by TCRdb with MiXCR from the PCR reads. The sample has about 810,000 distinct CDR3 sequences; roughly 58% are singletons. These receptors' targets are unknown. The sample taken for sequencing was blood. All receptors derive from a girl under 18 with multiple sclerosis.

The chain couples TRBV29-1 to TRBJ2-3; the D gene is possibly TRBD2 (7 bases). The CDR3 runs 15 residues. V lost 6 bases and J 3 bases, leaving 19 bases between the germline ends. The V gene's germline CDR1 is SQVTM and CDR2 ANQGSEA. CDR3 in DNA: TGCAGCGTGACCGGGACAAGGGGAGGGACAGATACGCAGTATTTT. It specifies CSVTGTRGGTDTQYF.

Ten or more counts support this clonotype. J is TRBJ1-1 and V is TRBV2; possibly TRBD1 for D (5 bases). The CDR3 loop spans 14 amino acids. Per the germline V gene, CDR1 is SNHLY and CDR2 is FYNNEI. V lost 5 bases and J lost 0, with 10 bases in between. CDR3 amino acids: CASSLGRMNTEAFF. CDR3 bases: TGTGCCAGCAGTCTGGGACGGATGAACACTGAAGCTTTCTTT.

This clonotype turned up a few times. V is TRBV5-1 and J is TRBJ2-7; 8 bases are a match to TRBD1. The CDR3 is 17 amino acids. Germline CDR1 and CDR2: SGHRS and YFSETQ. V trimming: 2 bases; J trimming: 2 bases; junction bases outside the gene matches: 12. In nucleotides, the CDR3 is TGCGCCAGCAGCTTAATGCACCGGGACAGGCGTACCTACGAGCAGTACTTC. Amino acid sequence: CASSLMHRDRRTYEQYF.

This clonotype was counted between two and nine times. The chain combines TRBV20-1 with TRBJ1-5; D is ambiguous. The V end was cut by 4 bases, the J end by 0 bases, with 10 bases between. CDR1 and CDR2 from the germline V gene are DFQATT and SNEGSKA (reference sequence). The CDR3 extends over 14 amino acids. The CDR3 DNA reads as TGCAGTGCTACGAACAACTATAGCAATCAGCCCCAGCATTTT. This encodes CSATNNYSNQPQHF.

The chain has TRBV7-2 and TRBJ2-7; no firm D call. The CDR3 totals 15 residues. Deletions cut 2 bases from V and 5 bases from J, with 16 bases between. Germline assignment: CDR1 SGHTA and CDR2 FQGNSA. The DNA of the CDR3 is TGTGCCAGCAGCTTATTCCCCCAACTAATCCACGAGCAGTACTTC. Its translation is CASSLFPQLIHEQYF.

This clonotype was seen a single time. The chain combines TRBV20-1 with TRBJ2-5; 14 nucleotides match TRBD2. The end of the DNA is better explained by TRBJ2-7, so the J call may be wrong. The CDR3 extends over 18 amino acids. Germline CDR1 is DFQATT and CDR2 is SNEGSKA (reference sequence). The CDR3 DNA reads TGCAGTGCTAGAGATCCGACTAGCGGGAGGGCCAGGAACTACGAGCAGTACTTC. This sequence encodes CSARDPTSGRARNYEQYF.

J is TRBJ2-1 and V is TRBV29-1; D gene ambiguous. The CDR3 sequence is 15 residues long. Germline lookup yields CDR1 SQVTM and CDR2 ANQGSEA. Trimming pared 3 bases from V and 2 bases from J, leaving 14 bases between. The CDR3 protein is CSVDPRDLAYNEQFF. Here the CDR3 DNA reads TGCAGCGTTGACCCAAGGGATTTAGCCTACAATGAGCAGTTCTTC.

The chain links TRBV6-2 or TRBV6-3 to TRBJ1-5; D is uncertain. CDR3 size: 12 residues. Per germline, CDR1 MNHEY and CDR2 SVGEGT. The V end was cut by 8 bases, the J end by 0 bases, with 5 bases between. The DNA of the CDR3 is TGTGCCAGCCATCGTAGCAATCAGCCCCAGCATTTT. Translation gives CASHRSNQPQHF.

The chain combines TRBV7-6 with TRBJ2-1; TRBD2 matches 14 bases. V lost 4 bases, J lost 1 base, and 12 bases stayed unmatched. The CDR3 is 20 amino acids. Per germline, CDR1 SGHVS and CDR2 FNYEAQ. The CDR3 DNA sequence: TGTGCCAGCAGCTCTACGCCCGGACTAGCGGGGGGTTTATCCTACAATGAGCAGTTCTTC. Protein product: CASSSTPGLAGGLSYNEQFF.

The chain couples TRBV10-3 to TRBJ2-3, with D possibly being TRBD2 (5 bases). The germline V gene has CDR1 ENHRY and CDR2 SYGVKD. Trimming stripped 5 bases from V and 1 base from J, with 10 bases between. CDR3 length: 14 residues. CDR3 sequence reads: CAISSRGGTDTQYF. CDR3 DNA sequence: TGTGCCATCAGTAGTCGGGGTGGCACAGATACGCAGTATTTT.

The rearrangement links TRBV3-1 to TRBJ1-2; TRBD1 aligns across 7 bases. The V gene's germline CDR1 is LGHDT and CDR2 YNNKEL (reference sequence). The CDR3 is made up of 16 amino acids. The ends lost 2 bases at V and 7 bases at J; junction bases unmatched: 13. The CDR3 loop reads CASSQPGQLSRSGYTF. Written as DNA, the CDR3 is TGTGCCAGCAGCCAACCGGGACAGCTTTCTCGCTCTGGCTACACCTTC.

The chain combines TRBV20-1 with TRBJ2-3; 13 bases fit TRBD2. Germline CDR1 reads DFQATT; CDR2 reads SNEGSKA (reference sequence). V shed 6 bases, J shed 4 bases, and the junction held 4 bases outside the gene matches. The CDR3 loop spans 14 amino acids. CDR3 sequence reads: CSARTSGRSDTQYF. The CDR3 nucleotides are TGCAGTGCACGGACTAGCGGGAGATCAGATACGCAGTATTTT.

The sample holds a few counts of this clonotype. This rearrangement joins TRBV5-1 to TRBJ2-4; D is perhaps TRBD1 (5 bases). Germline-derived CDR1 and CDR2 are SGHRS and YFSETQ. V was pared by 0 bases and J by 0 bases, with 13 bases between. The CDR3 has 17 amino acids. The CDR3 DNA is TGCGCCAGCAGCTTGGAAGTAGGGGCTCTAGCCAAAAACATTCAGTACTTC. It is translated as CASSLEVGALAKNIQYF.

This clonotype has a single count. The CDR3 end shows no conserved phenylalanine or tryptophan, and so a read error is likely. This rearrangement joins TRBV5-1 to TRBJ2-7; 15 nucleotides align to TRBD2. Germline lookup yields CDR1 SGHRS and CDR2 YFSETQ. This CDR3 spans 15 amino acids. After removal of 0 bases from V and 6 bases from J, the junction contained 1 base not matched to a gene. The CDR3 loop reads CASSLAGLAGGEQYL. DNA for the CDR3: TGCGCCAGCAGCTTGGCGGGACTAGCGGGAGGCGAGCAGTACCTC.

This chain connects TRBV20-1 to TRBJ2-7; 8 nucleotides match TRBD2. Germline values: CDR1 DFQATT, CDR2 SNEGSKA (reference sequence). The V segment lost 6 bases and the J segment 6 bases; nucleotides outside the gene matches: 10. This CDR3 region has 13 residues. CDR3 in amino acids: CSAGPAGVPEQYF. In nucleotides, the CDR3 is TGCAGTGCAGGCCCAGCGGGAGTACCCGAGCAGTACTTC.

This clonotype was picked up a small number of times. The chain combines TRBV20-1 with TRBJ2-7, with D unresolved. V was trimmed by 3 bases and J by 3 bases, leaving 6 bases between them. This CDR3 has 11 amino acids. Germline loops: CDR1 DFQATT, CDR2 SNEGSKA (reference sequence). CDR3 in amino acids: CSASLGYEQYF. In DNA, the CDR3 is TGCAGTGCTAGTTTGGGCTACGAGCAGTACTTC.

The rearrangement joins TRBV6-2 or TRBV6-3 to TRBJ1-2; no reliable D call. Trimming cost V 0 bases and J 6 bases, with 14 bases left between them. Germline V gene lookup returns CDR1 MNHEY and CDR2 SVGEGT. This CDR3 is built from 15 residues. CDR3 region: CASSYSNLIGDGYTF. The CDR3 bases are TGTGCCAGCAGTTACTCGAATCTTATCGGCGATGGCTACACCTTC.

The chain has TRBV6-5 and TRBJ2-2; possibly TRBD1 for D (6 bases). Deletions cut 2 bases from V and 5 bases from J, with 15 bases between. CDR1 MNHEY and CDR2 SVGAGI come from the germline V gene. The CDR3 extends over 16 amino acids. The CDR3 protein is CASSYRPGVVTGELFF. CDR3 bases: TGTGCCAGCAGTTACAGACCAGGGGTCGTAACCGGGGAGCTGTTTTTT.

This chain joins TRBV25-1 and TRBJ2-4; TRBD2 matches at 7 bases. Germline CDR1 and CDR2: MGHDK and SYGVNS. Unmatched junction bases numbered 2, after V lost 1 base and J lost 2 bases. The CDR3 length is 15 residues. The CDR3 DNA reads as TGTGCCAGCAGTGAATTGGGGGGGACCAAAAACATTCAGTACTTC. It codes for CASSELGGTKNIQYF.

The gene calls are TRBV5-4 and TRBJ2-1; 12 bases line up with TRBD2. The CDR3 loop spans 15 amino acids. V gave up 3 bases and J gave up 3 bases; unmatched junction bases: 1. Germline V CDR1 and CDR2: SGHNT, YYREEE (reference sequence). CDR3: CASSSSGRVYNEQFF. CDR3 in DNA: TGTGCCAGCAGCTCTAGCGGGAGGGTCTACAATGAGCAGTTCTTC.

This clonotype has a handful of counts. CDR3 in DNA: TGTGCCAGCAGATCGGGGATCTACAATGAGCAGTTCTTC. Encoded protein: CASRSGIYNEQFF. V and J are TRBV7-2 and TRBJ2-1; TRBD2 is a possible D gene (5 bases). Germline V gene lookup returns CDR1 SGHTA and CDR2 FQGNSA. V shed 6 bases and J shed 3 bases, with 9 bases lying between them. The CDR3 is 13 amino acids.

This clonotype was seen only a few times. The chain carries TRBV7-9 and TRBJ2-1; D is unresolved. V lost 5 bases to trimming and J lost 4 bases, with 18 bases between them. The CDR3 covers 16 residues. Germline V gene lookup returns CDR1 SEHNR and CDR2 FQNEAQ (reference sequence). The CDR3: CASSPRKQVVYNEQFF. The CDR3 nucleotides read TGTGCCAGCAGCCCCCGGAAGCAAGTGGTATACAATGAGCAGTTCTTC.

A remark on this clonotype: A read error is likely, as this CDR3 ends without the conserved phenylalanine or tryptophan. The gene calls are TRBV7-8 and TRBJ1-2, with D possibly matching TRBD1 (5 bases). The CDR3 consists of 14 residues. Deletions cut 5 bases from V and 4 bases from J, with 14 bases between. The V gene's germline CDR1 is SGHVS and CDR2 FQNEAQ. DNA for the CDR3: TGTGCCAGCAGCCCGGGGCAGAGATTCTATGGCTACACCTGC. It translates to CASSPGQRFYGYTC.

Only a few counts were recorded for this clonotype. The V and J genes are TRBV6-5 and TRBJ2-7, with a tentative D call TRBD2 (5 bases). CDR3 length: 12 amino acids. Trimming took 6 bases from V and 2 from J, leaving 8 bases between them. Germline V lookup: CDR1 MNHEY, CDR2 SVGAGI. The CDR3, as DNA: TGTGCCAGCAGCTCGGAGGCCTACGAGCAGTACTTC. Translation gives CASSSEAYEQYF.